These 20 T cell receptor beta chains originate from one sample sequenced in a study of beta chain features in type 1 diabetes. Study conclusions and caveats: Patients with Type 1 diabetes showed moderately but significantly shorter TCRB CDR3s in all four CD4+ subsets.

Sequencing targeted expressed TCRB transcripts, as all isolated RNA had been reverse transcribed. The protocol was immunoSEQ multiplex PCR, while the TCRdb copy is restricted to in-frame clones and leaves out a portion. The sample lists hundreds of thousands of clones, around 15% occurring once. What these receptors recognize is not known. Sequencing was performed on naive CD4+ T cells from blood. The origin of the receptors is a young man with type 1 diabetes.

The V call is TRBV29-1, the J call TRBJ1-1; weak D call: TRBD1 (6 bases). The V gene lost 8 bases and the J gene lost 4 bases, with 20 bases spanning the gap. Germline loops: CDR1 SQVTM, CDR2 ANQGSEA. CDR3 length: 14 residues. CDR3 DNA: TGCAGCCCGAGGTCCCCAGGGGCGGTCACTGAAGCTTTCTTT. Translated: CSPRSPGAVTEAFF.

Only a few counts were recorded for this clone. The chain joins TRBV10-3 to TRBJ2-1, with TRBD2 as a possible D gene (6 bases). V was shortened by 9 bases and J by 7 bases, with 22 bases between the two germline ends. CDR3 length: 15 residues. Germline V gene sequence: CDR1 ENHRY, CDR2 SYGVKD. CDR3 sequence reads: CAMQQAGRPGNEQFF. Written as DNA, the CDR3 is TGTGCCATGCAGCAAGCGGGCCGACCGGGAAATGAGCAGTTCTTC.

The rearrangement uses TRBV6-5 and TRBJ2-1, with D perhaps TRBD2 (6 bases). Germline CDR1 and CDR2: MNHEY and SVGAGI. V shed 2 bases and J shed 9 bases, with 17 bases lying between them. The CDR3 spans 15 residues. The DNA of the CDR3 is TGTGCCAGCAGTTACGGGGGACTCGGTCGGGGTGAGCAGTTCTTC. Amino acid sequence: CASSYGGLGRGEQFF.

The table lists this clone with a few counts. The chain has TRBV5-1 and TRBJ2-3; D possibly matches TRBD1 or TRBD2 (6 bases each). CDR3 length: 14 residues. Germline V gene sequence: CDR1 SGHRS, CDR2 YFSETQ. Deletions cut 2 bases from V and 5 bases from J, with 12 bases between. CDR3 residues: CASSFGGGIDTQYF. The CDR3 DNA reads as TGCGCCAGCAGCTTCGGAGGGGGGATAGATACGCAGTATTTT.

A few counts support this clone. The genes are TRBV5-4 and TRBJ2-1, with 10 bases that match TRBD2. The CDR3 totals 16 residues. CDR1 and CDR2 from the germline V gene are SGHNT and YYREEE (reference sequence). V trimming: 4 bases; J trimming: 3 bases; junction bases outside the gene matches: 7. This CDR3 reads CASSTSGGAFYNEQFF. In nucleotides, the CDR3 is TGTGCCAGCAGCACAAGCGGGGGGGCCTTCTACAATGAGCAGTTCTTC.

This clone turned up a few times. The J gene is TRBJ2-7, the V gene TRBV4-2, with 10 bases aligning to TRBD2. Per germline, CDR1 LGHNA and CDR2 YNFKEQ. Trimming took 2 bases from V and 2 from J; bases not matched to a gene: 3. This CDR3 contains 15 residues. The CDR3 is CASSQLGLAAYEQYF. In DNA, the CDR3 is TGTGCCAGCAGCCAACTTGGACTAGCGGCCTACGAGCAGTACTTC.

This clone has a handful of counts. The chain is built from TRBV30 and TRBJ1-6, with D unresolved. Germline V gene data show CDR1 as GTSNPN and CDR2 as SVGIG (reference sequence). The V end lost 4 bases, the J end lost 9 bases, and 13 bases lay between the germline ends. This CDR3 contains 13 residues. CDR3 in amino acids: CAWKPEDVSPLHF. DNA for the CDR3: TGTGCCTGGAAACCGGAAGATGTTTCACCCCTCCACTTT.

The chain recombines TRBV4-1 with TRBJ2-1; 13 bases fit TRBD2. Germline CDR1 is MGHRA and CDR2 is YSYEKL. With V trimmed by 3 bases and J by 4 bases, 12 bases remained unmatched. There are 19 residues in the CDR3. The CDR3, as DNA: TGCGCCAGCAGCCAGCAGTCCGGGACTAGCGGGATTTCGTACAATGAGCAGTTCTTC. Translation: CASSQQSGTSGISYNEQFF.

The CDR3: CASGEPSGANVLTF. The DNA for the CDR3 is TGCGCCAGCGGGGAGCCCTCTGGGGCCAACGTCCTGACTTTC. V and J are TRBV5-1 and TRBJ2-6, with D maybe TRBD2 (5 bases). The germline gives CDR1 SGHRS, CDR2 YFSETQ. This CDR3 is 14 amino acids long. Deletions cut 7 bases from V and 0 bases from J, with 8 bases between. The variable domain in full, completed from reference TRBV5-1 and TRBJ2-6, reads KAGVTQTPRYLIKTRGQQVTLSCSPISGHRSVSWYQQTPGQGLQFLFEYFSETQRNKGNFPGRFSGRQFSNSRSEMNVSTLELGDSALYLCASGEPSGANVLTFGAGSRLTVL.

This clone was observed a handful of times. The sample carries other DNA sequences with the same CDR3. The V call is TRBV29-1, the J call TRBJ1-5; the match to TRBD1 covers 7 bases. V was clipped by 6 bases and J by 3 bases; unmatched bases: 5. CDR1 is SQVTM, CDR2 ANQGSEA, per germline. This CDR3 is 13 amino acids long. The DNA for the CDR3 is TGCAGCGTGGAGGGACAGCCCAATCAGCCCCAGCATTTT. It specifies CSVEGQPNQPQHF. Full variable domain (remainder filled in from reference TRBV29-1 and TRBJ1-5): SAVISQKPSRDICQRGTSLTIQCQVDSQVTMMFWYRQQPGQSLTLIATANQGSEATYESGFVIDKFPISRPNLTFSTLTVSNMSPEDSSIYLCSVEGQPNQPQHFGDGTRLSIL.

The DNA of the CDR3 is TGTGCCAGCAGGGGCAGGGGCAACTACGAGCAGTACTTC. It specifies CASRGRGNYEQYF. This chain joins TRBV2 and TRBJ2-7; D is possibly TRBD1 (6 bases). The germline V gene has CDR1 SNHLY and CDR2 FYNNEI. The CDR3 is 13 amino acids. The V end was cut by 6 bases, the J end by 3 bases, with 12 bases between.

The chain links TRBV11-2 to TRBJ1-1; D uncertain. The V end was cut by 5 bases, the J end by 6 bases, with 10 bases between. The CDR3 has 12 amino acids. CDR1 and CDR2 from the germline V gene are SGHAT and FQNNGV. CDR3 DNA sequence: TGTGCCAGCAGCGCCAGAATATCTGAAGCTTTCTTT. It is translated as CASSARISEAFF.

V is TRBV19 and J is TRBJ2-2; D is ambiguous. V was cut by 8 bases and J by 7 bases, with 11 bases left in between. Germline V gives CDR1 LNHDA, CDR2 SQIVND (reference sequence). CDR3 size: 12 residues. CDR3 nucleotide sequence: TGTGCCAGTGCCTACCGGAACGGGGAGCTGTTTTTT. Encoded protein: CASAYRNGELFF.

This clone appeared a few times. The genes are TRBV5-8 and TRBJ1-2; possible D gene TRBD1, 5 bases. Trimming left V 2 bases short and J 7 bases short, with 9 bases between. Germline V gene data show CDR1 as SGHTS and CDR2 as YDEGEE. The CDR3 is made up of 12 amino acids. The chain's CDR3 is CASSFRAGGYTF. The CDR3 bases are TGTGCCAGCAGCTTCAGGGCGGGTGGCTACACCTTC.

This clone was detected only a few times. V is TRBV7-2 and J is TRBJ1-6; possibly TRBD1 for D (6 bases). CDR1 SGHTA and CDR2 FQGNSA come from the germline V gene. The CDR3 spans 16 residues. The V gene lost 1 base and the J gene lost 6 bases, with 13 bases spanning the gap. DNA of the CDR3: TGTGCCAGCAGCTTAGGTGGGGGGCGATTTAATTCACCCCTCCACTTT. Protein sequence: CASSLGGGRFNSPLHF.

There are a few counts of this clone. This chain links TRBV29-1 with TRBJ2-7; the match to TRBD1 covers 9 bases. The CDR3 runs to 13 residues. CDR1 is SQVTM, CDR2 ANQGSEA, per germline. Trimming at V came to 7 bases and at J to 0 bases, leaving 4 bases not matched to a gene. The DNA of the CDR3 is TGCAGCGGTGGGACAGGGACCTCCTACGAGCAGTACTTC. This translates into CSGGTGTSYEQYF.

V gene TRBV7-2 combines with J gene TRBJ1-1, with a tentative D call TRBD1 (5 bases). The CDR3 is 14 amino acids. The V gene lost 6 bases and the J gene lost 0 bases, with 11 bases spanning the gap. The V gene's germline CDR1 is SGHTA and CDR2 FQGNSA. Here the CDR3 reads CASRPGGMNTEAFF. CDR3 sequence (DNA): TGTGCCAGCAGACCCGGGGGAATGAACACTGAAGCTTTCTTT.

The chain joins TRBV7-9 to TRBJ2-1; D is unclear. This CDR3 contains 15 residues. The V end lost 2 bases, the J end lost 1 base, and 9 bases lay between the germline ends. Germline CDR1 is SEHNR and CDR2 is FQNEAQ (reference sequence). The CDR3 DNA sequence: TGTGCCAGCAGCTTAAACGGTGGATCCTACAATGAGCAGTTCTTC. It translates to CASSLNGGSYNEQFF.

This clone showed up just a few times. The chain employs TRBV9 and TRBJ2-3, with a tentative D call TRBD2 (5 bases). There are 17 residues in the CDR3. Trimming took 0 bases from V and 6 from J, leaving 20 bases between them. Per the germline V gene, CDR1 is SGDLS and CDR2 is YYNGEE. DNA of the CDR3: TGTGCCAGCAGCGTAGATGCCGAGGGTGTCGGCGGGGATACGCAGTATTTT. This gives the protein CASSVDAEGVGGDTQYF.

The V gene is TRBV9, the J gene TRBJ1-2; possibly TRBD1 for D (6 bases). From germline, CDR1 is SGDLS and CDR2 YYNGEE. V lost 0 bases, J lost 0 bases, and 12 bases lay in between. The CDR3 extends over 16 amino acids. The CDR3 DNA follows: TGTGCCAGCAGCGTAGCTACGGGGGCAGCTAACTATGGCTACACCTTC. Residues: CASSVATGAANYGYTF.